What follows are 2 T cell receptor beta chains derived from one specimen sequenced in a study of blood T cell repertoires in COVID-19. The assay was immunoSEQ multiplex PCR, and TCRdb's table has in-frame clones only and misses some. The repertoire consists of 55,000 to 75,000 clones, with approximately 86% occurring once and the leading ten covering around 4%. The specimen was peripheral blood. All receptors come from a man aged 45-60 years with acute or convalescent COVID-19.

This sequence joins TRBV11-3 and TRBJ2-7; D may be TRBD2 (5 bases). In germline, CDR1 is SGHNT, CDR2 YENEEA. Trimming took 0 bases from V and 3 from J, leaving 6 bases between them. This CDR3 contains 13 residues. This CDR3 is CASSLERDYEQYF. Written as DNA, the CDR3 is TGTGCCAGCAGCTTAGAGAGGGACTACGAGCAGTACTTC. Together with reference TRBV11-3 and TRBJ2-7, the CDR3 gives the full variable domain: EAGVVQSPRYKIIEKKQPVAFWCNPISGHNTLYWYLQNLGQGPELLIRYENEEAVDDSQLPKDRFSAERLKGVDSTLKIQPAELGDSAVYLCASSLERDYEQYFGPGTRLTVT.

The chain employs TRBV6-6 and TRBJ2-1; 8 nucleotides agree with TRBD2. Germline V gene lookup returns CDR1 MNHNY and CDR2 SVGAGI (reference sequence). The CDR3 has 18 residues. Trimming took 5 bases from V and 3 from J; bases not matched to a gene: 15. DNA of the CDR3: TGTGCCAGCAGTCCCGGGGGGGCCCGGGACTTATTCTACAATGAGCAGTTCTTC. Its protein product is CASSPGGARDLFYNEQFF.